This T cell receptor (beta chain) was sequenced during a study of blood T cell repertoires in COVID-19. Germline CDR1 and CDR2: SQVTM and ANQGSEA. Trimming removed 4 bases from V and 3 bases from J, with 25 bases in between. The CDR3 has 18 amino acids. The assay was immunoSEQ multiplex PCR, and TCRdb's table has in-frame clones only and misses some. The sample includes about 180,000 clones, 88% of them seen just once. Input material: PBMCs or T cells enriched from blood (not recorded which). This receptor was identified in a woman between 18 and 29 years old who had recovered from COVID-19. This sequence joins TRBV29-1 and TRBJ2-1, with D possibly matching TRBD1 (6 bases). The CDR3 region is CSVAGAQAPSSHYNEQFF. The CDR3 coding sequence is TGCAGCGTTGCAGGGGCTCAGGCGCCCTCCTCCCACTACAATGAGCAGTTCTTC.